Listed below are T cell receptor beta chains from one sample, sequenced in a study of cytotoxic CD8 clonotypes in ibrutinib-treated CLL. Generated by immunoSEQ multiplex PCR, the TCRdb table keeps only in-frame clones and is missing some. This table has approximately 300,000 clones, roughly 79% appearing once. Sequenced here: PBMCs, sampled before ibrutinib treatment. The receptors here all came from a human donor with chronic lymphocytic leukemia. The conserved cysteine and the conserved F or W are not part of the CDR3 here. A D gene is named only where the DNA matches it firmly.

ASSVVGVEQF,TRBJ2-1,TRBV7-6,-
ASSQGQGEDTQY,TRBJ2-3,TRBV5-6,TRBD1
ASSLVNQPQH,TRBJ1-5,TRBV7-9,-
ASSVAGGQLGEQY,TRBJ2-7,TRBV9,TRBD2
ASSKSRRAGGLDTQY,TRBJ2-3,TRBV25-1,TRBD2
ASSLATLGGARNEQF,TRBJ2-1,TRBV5-1,-
ASSPTGWSYNQPQH,TRBJ1-5,TRBV19,-
APGEQGTDTQY,TRBJ2-3,TRBV7-9,-
ASRNGLLIFNEQF,TRBJ2-1,TRBV5-4,-
ASSFWDRGNYGYT,TRBJ1-2,TRBV7-9,TRBD1
AWRDRGTGYNTDTQY,TRBJ2-3,TRBV30,TRBD1
ASSLAVETNTGELF,TRBJ2-2,TRBV7-6,-
ASIPGPSGKSSYNEQF,TRBJ2-1,TRBV5-1,TRBD2
ASSLRETQETQY,TRBJ2-5,TRBV7-7,-
ASSQEQAGGRDTQY,TRBJ2-3,TRBV4-1,TRBD2
ASSDPVGLGTEAF,TRBJ1-1,TRBV9,-
ASSHHRDRTGEQY,TRBJ2-7,TRBV4-1,TRBD1
ASRGQGPRSPQH,TRBJ1-5,TRBV6-5,TRBD1
ASSLSARVAGNTIY,TRBJ1-3,TRBV28,-
ASKDHRDHEKLF,TRBJ1-4,TRBV25-1,-
ASSVEGQGAYEQY,TRBJ2-7,TRBV9,TRBD1
ASSLTLAEQGDTQY,TRBJ2-3,TRBV11-2,-
AWQPSTDTQY,TRBJ2-3,TRBV30,-
ASSYSPRQGYEQY,TRBJ2-7,TRBV6-6,TRBD1
AWSVSLDQPQH,TRBJ1-5,TRBV30,-
ASSGGQTRAYEQY,TRBJ2-7,TRBV2,TRBD1
ASSFGESAEQY,TRBJ2-7,TRBV11-2,-
ASRSGTGVPYEQY,TRBJ2-7,TRBV28,TRBD1
ASSPTGGTEAF,TRBJ1-1,TRBV10-2,TRBD1
ASSLGTSGSADTQY,TRBJ2-3,TRBV5-1,TRBD2
ATSPPQGTSYVGELF,TRBJ2-2,TRBV15,-
ASTQPDRGGTEAF,TRBJ1-1,TRBV19,TRBD1
SVVGTGTPKLY,TRBJ2-3,TRBV29-1,-
ASRKTNEKLF,TRBJ1-4,TRBV19,-
ASSLGSRETQY,TRBJ2-5,TRBV11-3,-
ASRPGLAGAEQY,TRBJ2-7,TRBV2,TRBD2
ASNQGNQPQH,TRBJ1-5,TRBV30,-
ASSGETANNSPLH,TRBJ1-6,TRBV2,-
ASSQGIDYEQY,TRBJ2-7,TRBV4-1,-
ASSSGPWAAGNTIY,TRBJ1-3,TRBV11-2,-
ASSEVPSGRGGEQF,TRBJ2-1,TRBV2,TRBD2
ASSLSLGLEADTQY,TRBJ2-3,TRBV28,TRBD2
ASSPANERGMGYT,TRBJ1-2,TRBV16,-
AIYGDSYYGYT,TRBJ1-2,TRBV28,TRBD1
ASSVTGRDYGYT,TRBJ1-2,TRBV19,-
AAKPDRGLVYGYT,TRBJ1-2,TRBV30,TRBD1
ATSVQQIYNEQF,TRBJ2-1,TRBV15,-
ASSPIPNTEAF,TRBJ1-1,TRBV18,-
ASSGNYNEQF,TRBJ2-1,TRBV2,-
ASSPNRVYEQY,TRBJ2-7,TRBV18,-
ASSQDQGRGTEAF,TRBJ1-1,TRBV4-1,-
ASSIRRMNEQF,TRBJ2-1,TRBV19,-